This is a list of T cell receptor beta chains from one sample in a study of shared clonotypes between healthy human individuals. Some clones are missing from TCRdb's copy, which holds only in-frame ones; the method was immunoSEQ multiplex PCR. The sample has approximately 1.5 million clones; 97% to 99% are singletons. Sequenced material: naive CD4+ T cells sorted from blood. Receptors were obtained from a man in his thirties or forties in good health. Both conserved end residues are part of each CDR3. Each record gives: J gene, V gene, clone size, D gene, CDR3 protein, CDR3 DNA. The D gene is left open where the match is weak. The listing skips clone size in some rows; elsewhere it reads once, few, many or a size class.

j_gene: TRBJ2-3; v_gene: TRBV7-3; abundance: NA; d_gene: NA; CDR3aa: CASGRPEGGSDTQYF; CDR3nt: TGTGCCAGCGGGCGACCCGAGGGGGGATCAGATACGCAGTATTTT
j_gene: TRBJ2-3; v_gene: TRBV25-1; abundance: NA; d_gene: TRBD2; CDR3aa: CASRATGTSGTQDTQYF; CDR3nt: TGTGCCAGCAGAGCAACCGGGACTAGCGGGACCCAAGATACGCAGTATTTT
j_gene: TRBJ2-2; v_gene: TRBV9; abundance: NA; d_gene: TRBD2; CDR3aa: CASSVTPGLAGSVGTGELFF; CDR3nt: TGTGCCAGCAGCGTAACCCCCGGACTAGCGGGATCCGTGGGTACCGGGGAGCTGTTTTTT
j_gene: TRBJ1-5; v_gene: TRBV5-1; abundance: NA; d_gene: NA; CDR3aa: CASSLAGFGNQPQHF; CDR3nt: TGCGCCAGCAGCTTGGCTGGGTTCGGCAATCAGCCCCAGCATTTT
j_gene: TRBJ1-2; v_gene: TRBV6-6; abundance: NA; d_gene: NA; CDR3aa: CASSYKGLAGGYTF; CDR3nt: TGTGCCAGCAGTTACAAGGGGTTAGCGGGTGGCTACACCTTC
j_gene: TRBJ2-7; v_gene: TRBV15; abundance: once; d_gene: TRBD2; CDR3aa: CATSRVLLAGGGYEQYF; CDR3nt: TGTGCCACCAGCAGAGTATTGCTAGCGGGAGGTGGCTACGAGCAGTACTTC
j_gene: TRBJ2-5; v_gene: TRBV18; abundance: NA; d_gene: NA; CDR3aa: CASSPSAETQYF; CDR3nt: TGTGCCAGCTCCCCTAGCGCAGAGACCCAGTACTTC
j_gene: TRBJ2-4; v_gene: TRBV15; abundance: NA; d_gene: TRBD2; CDR3aa: CATSSTRGLAIGIQYF; CDR3nt: TGTGCCACCAGCAGCACTAGGGGACTAGCCATCGGCATTCAGTACTTC
j_gene: TRBJ1-2; v_gene: TRBV6-5; abundance: NA; d_gene: NA; CDR3aa: CATAYPVGGYTF; CDR3nt: TGTGCCACAGCCTACCCTGTGGGCGGCTACACCTTC
j_gene: TRBJ2-3; v_gene: TRBV19; abundance: NA; d_gene: NA; CDR3aa: CASSIWDKHTDTQYF; CDR3nt: TGTGCCAGTAGTATTTGGGACAAACACACAGATACGCAGTATTTT
j_gene: TRBJ2-7; v_gene: TRBV4-3; abundance: NA; d_gene: TRBD2; CDR3aa: CASSRSSGSNGYEQYF; CDR3nt: TGCGCCAGCAGCCGGAGTAGCGGGAGCAACGGCTACGAGCAGTACTTC
j_gene: TRBJ2-1; v_gene: TRBV18; abundance: NA; d_gene: NA; CDR3aa: CASSRGSGVPFNEQFF; CDR3nt: TGTGCCAGCTCTAGGGGGTCGGGAGTCCCGTTCAATGAGCAGTTCTTC
j_gene: TRBJ1-2; v_gene: TRBV4-1; abundance: NA; d_gene: NA; CDR3aa: CASSQDPQGRVYGYTF; CDR3nt: TGCGCCAGCAGCCAAGATCCCCAAGGCAGGGTCTATGGCTACACCTTC
j_gene: TRBJ1-5; v_gene: TRBV5-5; abundance: NA; d_gene: NA; CDR3aa: CASSLAGAGVEPQHF; CDR3nt: TGTGCCAGCAGCTTGGCTGGGGCAGGGGTTGAGCCCCAGCATTTT
j_gene: TRBJ2-7; v_gene: TRBV7-2; abundance: NA; d_gene: TRBD1; CDR3aa: CASSDGQGNEQYF; CDR3nt: TGTGCCAGCAGCGACGGACAGGGTAACGAGCAGTACTTC
j_gene: TRBJ1-4; v_gene: TRBV7-9; abundance: NA; d_gene: NA; CDR3aa: CASSRGTNEKLFF; CDR3nt: TGTGCCAGCAGCAGAGGAACTAATGAAAAACTGTTTTTT
j_gene: TRBJ2-4; v_gene: TRBV6-1; abundance: NA; d_gene: NA; CDR3aa: CASSGLNRDFHSLLLF; CDR3nt: TGTGCCAGCAGTGGGCTGAACCGGGACTTCCACTCCCTCCTACTATTC
j_gene: TRBJ1-5; v_gene: TRBV25-1; abundance: NA; d_gene: TRBD1; CDR3aa: CASTTGDSNQPQHF; CDR3nt: TGTGCCAGCACCACAGGGGACAGCAATCAGCCCCAGCATTTT
j_gene: TRBJ1-5; v_gene: TRBV5-1; abundance: NA; d_gene: NA; CDR3aa: CASSPGTNSNQPQHF; CDR3nt: TGCGCCAGCAGCCCGGGGACCAATAGCAATCAGCCCCAGCATTTT
j_gene: TRBJ1-5; v_gene: TRBV4-3; abundance: once; d_gene: TRBD1; CDR3aa: CASSQEGQSNQPQHF; CDR3nt: TGCGCCAGCAGCCAAGAGGGACAGAGCAATCAGCCCCAGCATTTT
j_gene: TRBJ2-7; v_gene: TRBV7-8; abundance: NA; d_gene: NA; CDR3aa: CASSLARQGHSYEQYF; CDR3nt: TGTGCCAGCAGCTTAGCGCGGCAGGGCCACTCCTACGAGCAGTACTTC
j_gene: TRBJ1-5; v_gene: TRBV2; abundance: NA; d_gene: TRBD1; CDR3aa: CASSSHRDSANQPQHF; CDR3nt: TGTGCCAGCTCTAGTCACCGGGACAGTGCGAATCAGCCCCAGCATTTT
j_gene: TRBJ1-5; v_gene: TRBV7-2; abundance: NA; d_gene: TRBD1; CDR3aa: CASSWDREQPQHF; CDR3nt: TGTGCCAGCAGCTGGGACAGGGAACAGCCCCAGCATTTT
j_gene: TRBJ2-3; v_gene: TRBV6-1; abundance: NA; d_gene: NA; CDR3aa: CASSERGTRPGDTQYF; CDR3nt: TGTGCCAGCAGTGAAAGGGGGACACGTCCGGGAGATACGCAGTATTTT
j_gene: TRBJ2-1; v_gene: TRBV29-1; abundance: NA; d_gene: NA; CDR3aa: CSAEPTGFNEQFF; CDR3nt: TGCAGCGCCGAACCGACAGGTTTCAATGAGCAGTTCTTC
j_gene: TRBJ2-5; v_gene: TRBV7-2; abundance: NA; d_gene: TRBD2; CDR3aa: CASSKTGTSGIQETQYF; CDR3nt: TGTGCCAGCAGCAAGACTGGGACTAGCGGGATCCAAGAGACCCAGTACTTC
j_gene: TRBJ2-3; v_gene: TRBV7-6; abundance: NA; d_gene: TRBD1; CDR3aa: CASSLAGTGGISTDTQYF; CDR3nt: TGTGCCAGCAGCTTAGCAGGGACAGGGGGCATCAGCACAGATACGCAGTATTTT
j_gene: TRBJ2-3; v_gene: TRBV5-1; abundance: NA; d_gene: NA; CDR3aa: CASSSDPLRSDTQYF; CDR3nt: TGCGCCAGCAGCTCCGACCCCTTAAGGTCAGATACGCAGTATTTT
j_gene: TRBJ2-1; v_gene: TRBV27; abundance: NA; d_gene: TRBD1; CDR3aa: CASASLRGNEQFF; CDR3nt: TGTGCCAGCGCTTCTCTCAGGGGGAATGAGCAGTTCTTC
j_gene: TRBJ2-3; v_gene: TRBV6-1; abundance: NA; d_gene: NA; CDR3aa: CASRSTDTQYF; CDR3nt: TGTGCCAGCAGAAGCACAGATACGCAGTATTTT
j_gene: TRBJ1-4; v_gene: TRBV11-2; abundance: NA; d_gene: NA; CDR3aa: CASSLDQLTNEKLFF; CDR3nt: TGTGCCAGCAGCTTAGATCAGCTAACTAATGAAAAACTGTTTTTT
j_gene: TRBJ1-1; v_gene: TRBV6-1; abundance: NA; d_gene: NA; CDR3aa: CASTNGERAFF; CDR3nt: TGTGCCAGCACCAACGGGGAGCGCGCTTTCTTT
j_gene: TRBJ2-5; v_gene: TRBV10-1; abundance: NA; d_gene: NA; CDR3aa: CASSSRVQETQYF; CDR3nt: TGCGCCAGCAGTTCGCGGGTACAAGAGACCCAGTACTTC
j_gene: TRBJ1-1; v_gene: TRBV6-5; abundance: NA; d_gene: NA; CDR3aa: CASERGQGRNTEAFF; CDR3nt: TGTGCCAGCGAACGGGGGCAGGGAAGGAACACTGAAGCTTTCTTT
j_gene: TRBJ2-1; v_gene: TRBV5-1; abundance: NA; d_gene: TRBD1; CDR3aa: CASSGRDRINDEQFF; CDR3nt: TGCGCCAGCAGCGGCCGGGACAGAATTAATGATGAGCAGTTCTTC
j_gene: TRBJ2-1; v_gene: TRBV2; abundance: NA; d_gene: TRBD1; CDR3aa: CASSEGTGKPFSYNEQFF; CDR3nt: TGTGCCAGCAGTGAAGGGACAGGGAAGCCGTTTTCCTACAATGAGCAGTTCTTC
j_gene: TRBJ2-1; v_gene: TRBV5-1; abundance: NA; d_gene: NA; CDR3aa: CASSEGLGEQFF; CDR3nt: TGCGCCAGCAGCGAAGGATTGGGGGAGCAGTTCTTC
j_gene: TRBJ2-2; v_gene: TRBV6-4; abundance: NA; d_gene: NA; CDR3aa: CASSETSAGELFF; CDR3nt: TGTGCCAGCAGTGAGACGAGTGCCGGGGAGCTGTTTTTT
j_gene: TRBJ1-3; v_gene: TRBV28; abundance: NA; d_gene: NA; CDR3aa: CASSLRSGGAGNTIYF; CDR3nt: TGTGCCAGCAGTCTACGCTCTGGGGGGGCTGGAAACACCATATATTTT
j_gene: TRBJ2-1; v_gene: TRBV2; abundance: NA; d_gene: NA; CDR3aa: CASSEAGVPSYNEQFF; CDR3nt: TGTGCCAGCAGTGAAGCAGGGGTTCCCTCCTACAATGAGCAGTTCTTC
j_gene: TRBJ2-1; v_gene: TRBV11-2; abundance: NA; d_gene: NA; CDR3aa: CASSLEGSSYNEQFF; CDR3nt: TGTGCCAGCAGCTTAGAAGGGAGCTCCTACAATGAGCAGTTCTTC
j_gene: TRBJ2-3; v_gene: TRBV5-1; abundance: NA; d_gene: TRBD2; CDR3aa: CASSSGGTSGTDTQYF; CDR3nt: TGCGCCAGCAGCTCAGGCGGGACTAGCGGGACAGATACGCAGTATTTT
j_gene: TRBJ2-3; v_gene: TRBV7-6; abundance: once; d_gene: TRBD2; CDR3aa: CASSLGAGGWADTQYF; CDR3nt: TGTGCCAGCAGCTTAGGTGCGGGAGGGTGGGCAGATACGCAGTATTTT
j_gene: TRBJ2-7; v_gene: TRBV21-1; abundance: NA; d_gene: NA; CDR3aa: CASSKCGSLQYF; CDR3nt: TGTGCCAGCAGCAAATGTGGCAGTCTTCAGTACTTC
j_gene: TRBJ2-5; v_gene: TRBV6-6; abundance: once; d_gene: NA; CDR3aa: CASSYMAEETQYF; CDR3nt: TGTGCCAGCAGTTATATGGCGGAAGAGACCCAGTACTTC
j_gene: TRBJ2-5; v_gene: TRBV18; abundance: NA; d_gene: NA; CDR3aa: CASSGGGETQYF; CDR3nt: TGTGCCAGCTCAGGAGGGGGAGAGACCCAGTACTTC
j_gene: TRBJ2-5; v_gene: TRBV2; abundance: NA; d_gene: TRBD1; CDR3aa: CASSWDSQETQYF; CDR3nt: TGTGCCAGCAGTTGGGACAGCCAAGAGACCCAGTACTTC
j_gene: TRBJ2-3; v_gene: TRBV19; abundance: NA; d_gene: NA; CDR3aa: CASRNTVAFVDTQYF; CDR3nt: TGTGCCAGTAGGAACACGGTAGCTTTTGTGGATACGCAGTATTTT
j_gene: TRBJ2-1; v_gene: TRBV5-4; abundance: once; d_gene: TRBD2; CDR3aa: CASSLLGGRSLSGTYNEQFF; CDR3nt: TGTGCCAGCAGCTTGCTCGGCGGGAGGTCCCTGTCGGGGACCTACAATGAGCAGTTCTTC
j_gene: TRBJ2-6; v_gene: TRBV27; abundance: once; d_gene: NA; CDR3aa: CASSPSGPRRDPFSGANVLTF; CDR3nt: TGTGCCAGCAGTCCCTCTGGCCCGCGTAGGGACCCATTCTCTGGGGCCAACGTCCTGACTTTC
j_gene: TRBJ2-3; v_gene: TRBV7-2; abundance: NA; d_gene: NA; CDR3aa: CASSLAGVGSTDTQYF; CDR3nt: TGTGCCAGCAGCTTAGCGGGCGTGGGGAGCACAGATACGCAGTATTTT
j_gene: TRBJ2-1; v_gene: TRBV5-1; abundance: NA; d_gene: TRBD1; CDR3aa: CASSLGGQGTAEQFF; CDR3nt: TGCGCCAGCAGCTTGGGGGGACAGGGGACTGCTGAGCAGTTCTTC
j_gene: TRBJ2-7; v_gene: TRBV19; abundance: NA; d_gene: NA; CDR3aa: CASSIDPGTHEQYF; CDR3nt: TGTGCCAGTAGTATAGATCCTGGGACTCACGAGCAGTACTTC
j_gene: TRBJ2-4; v_gene: TRBV5-6; abundance: NA; d_gene: NA; CDR3aa: CASSLVGENIQYF; CDR3nt: TGTGCCAGCAGCTTGGTCGGGGAAAACATTCAGTACTTC
j_gene: TRBJ2-7; v_gene: TRBV10-3; abundance: NA; d_gene: TRBD1; CDR3aa: CAISEGTGERDEQYF; CDR3nt: TGTGCCATCAGTGAGGGGACAGGTGAGAGGGACGAGCAGTACTTC
j_gene: TRBJ2-1; v_gene: TRBV5-1; abundance: NA; d_gene: NA; CDR3aa: CASSLVSGAYNEQFF; CDR3nt: TGCGCCAGCAGCTTGGTGAGCGGCGCCTACAATGAGCAGTTCTTC
j_gene: TRBJ2-5; v_gene: TRBV19; abundance: NA; d_gene: NA; CDR3aa: CASNRDGRSTQYF; CDR3nt: TGTGCCAGTAACCGGGACGGTAGATCGACCCAGTACTTC
j_gene: TRBJ2-3; v_gene: TRBV19; abundance: NA; d_gene: TRBD2; CDR3aa: CASSISATSGFTDTQYF; CDR3nt: TGTGCCAGTAGTATTAGTGCGACTAGCGGTTTCACAGATACGCAGTATTTT
j_gene: TRBJ2-1; v_gene: TRBV7-2; abundance: NA; d_gene: NA; CDR3aa: CASSQASASYNEQFF; CDR3nt: TGTGCCAGCAGCCAAGCAAGCGCTTCCTACAATGAGCAGTTCTTC
j_gene: TRBJ2-1; v_gene: TRBV5-6; abundance: once; d_gene: NA; CDR3aa: CASLFWNSYNEQFF; CDR3nt: TGTGCCAGCCTATTTTGGAACTCCTACAATGAGCAGTTCTTC